Below are 3 T cell receptor beta chains sequenced from a single sample in a study of control samples from healthy donors and cancer patients. Sequenced by immunoSEQ multiplex PCR; TCRdb stores in-frame clones only, minus some. This sample has around 94,000 clones; about nine tenths occur once, and the top ten carry 3% to 4.5%. Specimen: blood. The receptor set was obtained from a young woman in good health.

This sequence joins TRBV6-6 and TRBJ2-7; maybe TRBD1 (6 bases). In germline, CDR1 is MNHNY, CDR2 SVGAGI (reference sequence). This CDR3 is built from 12 residues. V was shortened by 6 bases and J by 3 bases, with 9 bases between the two germline ends. CDR3 in amino acids: CASRDRYYEQYF. The CDR3 nucleotides read TGTGCCAGCAGAGACAGGTACTACGAGCAGTACTTC.

This rearrangement joins TRBV5-1 to TRBJ1-2; D is uncertain. V was trimmed by 2 bases and J by 1 base, leaving 12 bases between them. This CDR3 has 15 amino acids. Germline V lookup: CDR1 SGHRS, CDR2 YFSETQ. The CDR3 loop reads CASSLEGKINYGYTF. In DNA form, the CDR3 reads TGCGCCAGCAGCTTAGAGGGCAAGATTAACTATGGCTACACCTTC.

The gene calls are TRBV27 and TRBJ1-1, with D maybe TRBD1 (5 bases). Looked up from germline, CDR1 is MNHEY and CDR2 is SMNVEV (reference sequence). The V end was cut by 1 base, the J end by 1 base, with 10 bases between. CDR3 length equals 15 residues. The CDR3 is CASSLWSGPNTEAFF. CDR3 coding DNA: TGTGCCAGCAGTTTATGGTCAGGGCCGAACACTGAAGCTTTCTTT.